This TCR beta chain was found in a study of T cell changes during pregnancy in multiple sclerosis (dated by TCRdb to between 2017 and 2020). About the full investigation: Changes in the T cell repertoire over the course of pregnancy were examined in this study in women with multiple sclerosis.

Libraries were constructed by the immunoSEQ multiplex PCR assay. The table comes from immuneACCESS by way of TCRdb, which keeps in-frame sequences with V and J called. Part of the clones is missing from these tables; in studies checked, under half for an unresolved V gene and the rest for unknown reasons. The sample table lists around 70,000 clones, around nine tenths of them with a count of one. The ten largest clones represent over 3.5% of the sample. This clone is a singleton in its sample. Its antigen is currently not known. Base qualities are not provided; no much larger clone lies one nucleotide away. Counted from cysteine to phenylalanine, this CDR3 has 14 amino acids. CDR3 DNA is the only sequence kept; it has 42 bases, read in frame from the first base. V was cut back by 4 bases and J by 2 bases, leaving a gap of 12 bases between them. Per the germline V gene (reference sequence), MNHEY is the CDR1 and SMNVEV is the CDR2.

The sequence is built from TRBV27 and TRBJ2-7; a weak D assignment points to TRBD1 (6 bases agree). The origin of this receptor is a female donor in good health, enrolled as a control in a pregnancy study. The sequenced sample was peripheral blood, obtained after pregnancy. For the CDR3, the sequence is CASSSFDRTYEQYF. The DNA sequence is given as TGTGCCAGCAGTTCTTTCGACAGGACCTACGAGCAGTACTTC.